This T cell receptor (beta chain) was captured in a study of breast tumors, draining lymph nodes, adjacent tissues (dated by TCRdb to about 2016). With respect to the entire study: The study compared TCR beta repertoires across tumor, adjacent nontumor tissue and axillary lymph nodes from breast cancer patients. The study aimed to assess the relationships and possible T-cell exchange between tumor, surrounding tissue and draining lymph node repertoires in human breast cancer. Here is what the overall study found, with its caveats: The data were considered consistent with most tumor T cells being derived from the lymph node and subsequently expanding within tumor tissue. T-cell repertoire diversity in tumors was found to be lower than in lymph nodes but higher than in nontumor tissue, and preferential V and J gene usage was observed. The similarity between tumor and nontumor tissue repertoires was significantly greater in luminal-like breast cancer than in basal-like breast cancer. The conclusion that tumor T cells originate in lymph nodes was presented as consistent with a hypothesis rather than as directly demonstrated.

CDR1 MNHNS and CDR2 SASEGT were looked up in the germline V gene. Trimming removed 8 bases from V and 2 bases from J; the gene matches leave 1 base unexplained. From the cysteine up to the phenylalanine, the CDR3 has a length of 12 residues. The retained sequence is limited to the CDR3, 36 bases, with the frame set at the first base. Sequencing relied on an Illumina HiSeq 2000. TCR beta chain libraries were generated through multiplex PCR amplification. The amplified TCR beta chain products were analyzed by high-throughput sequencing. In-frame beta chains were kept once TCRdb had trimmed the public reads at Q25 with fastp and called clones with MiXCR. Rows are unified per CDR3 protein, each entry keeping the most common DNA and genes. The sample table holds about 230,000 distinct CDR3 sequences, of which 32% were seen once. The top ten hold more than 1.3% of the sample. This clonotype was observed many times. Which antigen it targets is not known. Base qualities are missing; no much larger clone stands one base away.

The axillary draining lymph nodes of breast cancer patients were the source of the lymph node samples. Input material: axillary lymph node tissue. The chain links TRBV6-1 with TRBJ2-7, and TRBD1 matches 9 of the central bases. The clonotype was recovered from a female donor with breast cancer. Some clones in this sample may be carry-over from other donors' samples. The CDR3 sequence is CASRQGAYEQYF. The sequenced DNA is TGTGCCAGCCGACAGGGGGCCTACGAGCAGTACTTC.